This TCR beta chain was identified during a study of T cell responses to AZD1222 COVID-19 vaccine. In regard to this clone: What it recognizes is unknown.

Germline values: CDR1 SQVTM, CDR2 ANQGSEA. The V gene end was trimmed by 7 bases and the J gene end by 7 bases; junction bases not matched to a gene: 21. The CDR3 is 16 amino acids. The table came from immunoSEQ multiplex PCR; TCRdb's copy has only in-frame clones and leaves some out. The sample has 65,000 to 80,000 clones; 88% are singletons. Points from the study as a whole: White British ancestry dominated among donors, who included more females, and clonal diversity was possibly underestimated. Baseline serostatus was positive in only six AZD1222 recipients. As reported, nearly half of all spike-specific TCRs target variant regions that are unmutated. Vaccine-related CD4 TCRs covered spike, predominating at 160-218 and 743-854.

This rearrangement joins TRBV29-1 to TRBJ2-7; 8 bases line up with TRBD1. The clonotype originates from an adult who received the MenACWY meningococcal vaccine as a control. This specimen consisted of peripheral blood, obtained 28 days after the second dose of the MenACWY control vaccine. The CDR3: CSGQVVVGQGSGEQYF. The CDR3 DNA is TGCAGCGGCCAAGTAGTAGTCGGACAGGGTTCGGGAGAGCAGTACTTC.